The TCR beta chain described here comes from a study of cytomegalovirus exposure and HLA in healthy donors. CDR1 is SGHAT and CDR2 is FQNNGV in the germline V gene. This CDR3 spans 18 amino acids. Losses at the gene ends were 0 bases for V and 3 bases for J; bases not matched to a gene: 9. Primers included in the PCR were 60 Vbeta and 13 Jbeta primers. Clones were sequenced by immunoSEQ multiplex PCR, and TCRdb holds only the in-frame ones, with some missing. This table has around 120,000 clones, around three quarters appearing once. Overall study results and limits: V- and J-gene trimming of TCR beta was linked (in a later analysis) to a missense DCLRE1C variant. Per published accounts, TCR beta sequences correctly predicted the HLA-A and HLA-B alleles of most subjects. Sequencing depth across donors, presence/absence analyses assumed, was roughly uniform.

Remarks on this clone: What it binds is unknown.

The clonotype was recovered from an older woman in good health and CMV-seropositive. The sequenced sample was PBMCs. This sequence joins TRBV11-2 and TRBJ1-1, with 11 nucleotides matching TRBD1. The CDR3 spells CASSLDPGTGGRDTEAFF. In DNA form, the CDR3 reads TGTGCCAGCAGCTTAGATCCCGGGACAGGGGGACGGGACACTGAAGCTTTCTTT.